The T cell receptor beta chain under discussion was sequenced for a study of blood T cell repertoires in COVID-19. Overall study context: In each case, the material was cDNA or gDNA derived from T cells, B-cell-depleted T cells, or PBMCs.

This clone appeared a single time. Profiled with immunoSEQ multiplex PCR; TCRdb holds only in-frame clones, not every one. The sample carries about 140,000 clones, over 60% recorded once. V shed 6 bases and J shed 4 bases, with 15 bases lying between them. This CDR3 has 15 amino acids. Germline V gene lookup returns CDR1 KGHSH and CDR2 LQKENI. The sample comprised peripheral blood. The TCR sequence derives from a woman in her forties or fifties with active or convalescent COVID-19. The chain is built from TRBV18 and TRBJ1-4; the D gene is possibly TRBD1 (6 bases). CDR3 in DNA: TGTGCCAGCTCCTCCGCGGGGGGCCATAATGAAAAACTGTTTTTT. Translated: CASSSAGGHNEKLFF. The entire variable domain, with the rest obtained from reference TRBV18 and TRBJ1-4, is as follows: NAGVMQNPRHLVRRRGQEARLRCSPMKGHSHVYWYRQLPEEGLKFMVYLQKENIIDESGMPKERFSAEFPKEGPSILRIQQVVRGDSAAYFCASSSAGGHNEKLFFGSGTQLSVL.